Shown below are 15 T cell receptor beta chains from a single sample sequenced in a study of OX40 agonist ivuxolimab in advanced cancers. Method: immunoSEQ multiplex PCR; TCRdb's copy keeps in-frame clones and lacks some. The profile shows approximately 40,000 clones, approximately 90% of them singletons. The sample was CD4+ or CD8+ T cells sorted from blood, taken in a trial of the OX40 agonist ivuxolimab. These receptors were collected from an adult with an advanced solid tumor such as melanoma, head and neck, liver or kidney cancer.

This chain links TRBV13 with TRBJ2-7; a possible D gene is TRBD2 (5 bases). Trimming pared 5 bases from V and 6 bases from J, leaving 11 bases between. This CDR3 is 12 amino acids long. Germline CDR1 and CDR2: PRHDT and FYEKMQ (reference sequence). The CDR3 is CASSPGSGEQYF. CDR3 coding DNA: TGTGCCAGCAGCCCAGGCAGCGGCGAGCAGTACTTC.

The chain carries TRBV19 and TRBJ1-2; no clear D gene. Trimming left V 0 bases short and J 6 bases short, with 14 bases between. The CDR3 is made up of 15 amino acids. CDR1 and CDR2 from the germline V gene are LNHDA and SQIVND (reference sequence). Written as DNA, the CDR3 is TGTGCCAGTAGTATAGATGTCGGGGATCCTAATGGCTACACCTTC. This sequence encodes CASSIDVGDPNGYTF.

V usage is TRBV19 and J usage is TRBJ2-7; TRBD2 agrees at 10 bases. V lost 6 bases and J lost 5; bases outside the gene matches: 10. Germline V gives CDR1 LNHDA, CDR2 SQIVND (reference sequence). There are 15 residues in the CDR3. The CDR3 loop reads CASRPGLAPGDEQYF. For the CDR3, the DNA is TGTGCCAGTAGGCCGGGACTAGCGCCGGGCGACGAGCAGTACTTC. Variable domain in full (rest from reference TRBV19 and TRBJ2-7): DGGITQSPKYLFRKEGQNVTLSCEQNLNHDAMYWYRQDPGQGLRLIYYSQIVNDFQKGDIAEGYSVSREKKESFPLTVTSAQKNPTAFYLCASRPGLAPGDEQYFGPGTRLTVT.

The chain employs TRBV6-6 and TRBJ1-1; no clear D. Looked up from germline, CDR1 is MNHNY and CDR2 is SVGAGI (reference sequence). This CDR3 has 14 residues. The ends were cut back, 2 bases at V and 5 bases at J, with 12 bases in the middle. The CDR3 nucleotides read TGTGCCAGCAGTTACGCCTCCCTCGGGACTGAAGCTTTCTTT. Protein: CASSYASLGTEAFF.

The chain joins TRBV7-6 to TRBJ1-1; D is unresolved. Trimming pared 0 bases from V and 0 bases from J, leaving 5 bases between. Germline V CDR1 and CDR2: SGHVS, FNYEAQ. CDR3 length: 14 residues. In DNA form, the CDR3 reads TGTGCCAGCAGCTTAGCCGGGGTGAACACTGAAGCTTTCTTT. It encodes CASSLAGVNTEAFF.

The CDR3 nucleotides are TGTGCCAGCAGGGGGGTACCGGGGAATTTCGCTGAAGCTTTCTTT. It yields the protein CASRGVPGNFAEAFF. The chain carries TRBV7-8 and TRBJ1-1, with D possibly TRBD1 on 5 matching bases. The CDR3 loop spans 15 amino acids. Germline values: CDR1 SGHVS, CDR2 FQNEAQ. Trimming removed 6 bases from V and 6 bases from J, with 20 bases in between.

The J gene is TRBJ2-5, the V gene TRBV19; 9 nucleotides agree with TRBD2. With the DNA end fitting TRBJ2-7 better, the J assignment may be wrong. Germline V gene sequence: CDR1 LNHDA, CDR2 SQIVND (reference sequence). CDR3 size: 16 residues. As DNA, the CDR3 is TGTGCCAGTAGTATACATCGGACTAGCGAGTTTAACGAGCAGTACTTC. It encodes CASSIHRTSEFNEQYF.

The rearrangement joins TRBV5-1 to TRBJ2-1; TRBD2 matches 7 bases. CDR1 SGHRS and CDR2 YFSETQ come from the germline V gene. There are 15 residues in the CDR3. V shed 2 bases, J shed 7 bases, and the junction held 9 bases outside the gene matches. CDR3 amino acids: CASSFGRGSGNEQFF. The CDR3 coding sequence is TGCGCCAGCAGCTTCGGCCGAGGTAGCGGGAATGAGCAGTTCTTC. The full variable domain, with the rest looked up from reference TRBV5-1 and TRBJ2-1, is KAGVTQTPRYLIKTRGQQVTLSCSPISGHRSVSWYQQTPGQGLQFLFEYFSETQRNKGNFPGRFSGRQFSNSRSEMNVSTLELGDSALYLCASSFGRGSGNEQFFGPGTRLTVL.

The gene calls are TRBV7-9 and TRBJ2-7, with D possibly being TRBD1 (6 bases). CDR3 length: 14 amino acids. With 5 bases removed from V and 2 bases from J, the gap between germline ends came to 13 bases. From germline, CDR1 is SEHNR and CDR2 FQNEAQ (reference sequence). CDR3 DNA sequence: TGTGCCAGCAGCGGAAACAGGGAGACCTACGAGCAGTACTTC. Translated, it gives CASSGNRETYEQYF.

V usage is TRBV5-1 and J usage is TRBJ2-1; D remains ambiguous. The V end was cut by 6 bases, the J end by 4 bases, with 14 bases between. The CDR3 contains 14 residues. Germline-derived CDR1 and CDR2 are SGHRS and YFSETQ. The CDR3 DNA follows: TGCGCCAGCAATGGCGGATCACCTTACAATGAGCAGTTCTTC. Its protein product is CASNGGSPYNEQFF.

This rearrangement joins TRBV4-2 to TRBJ1-2; TRBD1 is a possible D gene (5 bases). The CDR3 length is 14 residues. Trimming took 0 bases from V and 4 from J, leaving 9 bases between them. The germline gives CDR1 LGHNA, CDR2 YNFKEQ. The CDR3 here is CASSQDGGGYGYTF. The CDR3 bases are TGTGCCAGCAGCCAAGATGGGGGGGGCTATGGCTACACCTTC.

The rearrangement uses TRBV27 and TRBJ1-1, with D perhaps TRBD1 (6 bases). Germline CDR1 and CDR2: MNHEY and SMNVEV (reference sequence). This CDR3 region has 11 residues. Trimming cost V 6 bases and J 10 bases, with 12 bases left between them. The CDR3 region is CASRTGQTAFF. The CDR3 coding sequence is TGTGCCAGCAGAACCGGACAGACAGCTTTCTTT.

The chain joins TRBV7-9 to TRBJ1-1, with D unclear. The CDR3 is made up of 13 amino acids. The V gene's germline CDR1 is SEHNR and CDR2 FQNEAQ (reference sequence). V lost 3 bases, J lost 1 base, and 6 bases lay in between. In nucleotides, the CDR3 is TGTGCCAGCAGCTTTGTGGAGAACACTGAAGCTTTCTTT. Its translation is CASSFVENTEAFF.

The table lists this clone with a count of one. The chain couples TRBV27 to TRBJ2-1, with TRBD2 identical over 7 bases. Germline V CDR1 and CDR2: MNHEY, SMNVEV (reference sequence). J lost 4 bases, V lost 2 bases, and 5 bases had no gene match. The CDR3 length is 15 residues. CDR3 loop: CASSLGGAGYNEQFF. CDR3 DNA: TGTGCCAGCAGTTTAGGTGGAGCGGGGTACAATGAGCAGTTCTTC.

This rearrangement joins TRBV29-1 to TRBJ2-1, with 10 bases lining up with TRBD2. The CDR3 length is 13 residues. Looked up from germline, CDR1 is SQVTM and CDR2 is ANQGSEA. The V and J ends lost 3 bases and 9 bases, in that order; junction bases with no gene match: 5. Here the CDR3 reads CSVDLAGDGEQFF. The CDR3 DNA follows: TGCAGCGTTGATCTAGCGGGAGACGGTGAGCAGTTCTTC.